This is a list of T cell receptor beta chains from one sample in a study of blood T cells in healthy people across ages. TCRdb re-derived calls from the 5' RACE reads in MiXCR, one entry per CDR3 protein. The sample contains about 810,000 distinct CDR3 sequences, under 40% of which appear only once. The sequencing sample was made of blood. These receptors were taken from a young man in good health. Each CDR3 is given with its conserved first and last residue. Each record gives: CDR3 protein, CDR3 DNA, V gene, J gene, CDR3 length, clone size, D gene. A D gene is named only where the DNA matches it firmly. Clone size, where shown, is once, few, many, or a class for clones that have expanded.

cdr3_aa: CSALREGGETQYF
cdr3_nt: TGCAGTGCCCTACGGGAGGGGGGGGAGACCCAGTACTTC
v_call: TRBV20-1
j_call: TRBJ2-5
cdr3_length: 13
clone_size: NA
d_call: TRBD2

cdr3_aa: CASSERGGPGQPQHF
cdr3_nt: TGTGCCAGCAGCGAAAGAGGGGGGCCTGGCCAGCCCCAGCATTTT
v_call: TRBV9
j_call: TRBJ1-5
cdr3_length: 15
clone_size: few
d_call: NA

cdr3_aa: CASSEGGGRDTQYF
cdr3_nt: TGTGCCAGCAGCGAAGGTGGCGGGCGAGATACGCAGTATTTT
v_call: TRBV9
j_call: TRBJ2-3
cdr3_length: 14
clone_size: many
d_call: NA

cdr3_aa: CASSSGLANPTGELFF
cdr3_nt: TGTGCCAGCAGCTCGGGACTAGCGAATCCTACCGGGGAGCTGTTTTTT
v_call: TRBV4-2
j_call: TRBJ2-2
cdr3_length: 16
clone_size: NA
d_call: TRBD2

cdr3_aa: CASSSDRGELFF
cdr3_nt: TGTGCCAGCAGCTCGGACCGCGGGGAGCTGTTTTTT
v_call: TRBV7-6
j_call: TRBJ2-2
cdr3_length: 12
clone_size: few
d_call: NA

cdr3_aa: CASSPSGHYNEQYF
cdr3_nt: TGTGCCAGCAGCCCTTCGGGCCATTACAATGAGCAGTACTTC
v_call: TRBV12-3/TRBV12-4
j_call: TRBJ2-7
cdr3_length: 14
clone_size: few
d_call: NA

cdr3_aa: CAIREGAGMDTQYF
cdr3_nt: TGTGCCATCAGGGAGGGCGCAGGGATGGATACGCAGTATTTT
v_call: TRBV10-3
j_call: TRBJ2-3
cdr3_length: 14
clone_size: few
d_call: NA

cdr3_aa: CASGKAGTGVGSNQPQHF
cdr3_nt: TGTGCCAGCGGTAAAGCCGGGACAGGGGTCGGGAGCAATCAGCCCCAGCATTTT
v_call: TRBV28
j_call: TRBJ1-5
cdr3_length: 18
clone_size: NA
d_call: TRBD1

cdr3_aa: CASSPETGGPNYGYTF
cdr3_nt: TGTGCCAGCTCACCCGAGACCGGGGGGCCTAACTATGGCTACACCTTC
v_call: TRBV18
j_call: TRBJ1-2
cdr3_length: 16
clone_size: few
d_call: NA

cdr3_aa: CASSLVRASSGNTIYF
cdr3_nt: TGTGCCAGCAGCTTAGTTCGGGCTAGCTCTGGAAACACCATATATTTT
v_call: TRBV7-2
j_call: TRBJ1-3
cdr3_length: 16
clone_size: NA
d_call: NA

cdr3_aa: CATGGDSTDTQYF
cdr3_nt: TGTGCCACCGGGGGGGATAGCACAGATACGCAGTATTTT
v_call: TRBV2
j_call: TRBJ2-3
cdr3_length: 13
clone_size: once
d_call: TRBD2

cdr3_aa: CSARMRVAEAFF
cdr3_nt: TGCAGTGCTAGAATGAGGGTTGCTGAAGCTTTCTTT
v_call: TRBV20-1
j_call: TRBJ1-1
cdr3_length: 12
clone_size: once
d_call: NA

cdr3_aa: CSARDDRLISPLHF
cdr3_nt: TGCAGTGCTAGAGATGATCGACTTATTTCACCCCTCCACTTT
v_call: TRBV20-1
j_call: TRBJ1-6
cdr3_length: 14
clone_size: NA
d_call: NA

cdr3_aa: CASSLSPTGMNTEAFF
cdr3_nt: TGCGCCAGCAGCTTATCTCCTACAGGGATGAACACTGAAGCTTTCTTT
v_call: TRBV5-1
j_call: TRBJ1-1
cdr3_length: 16
clone_size: few
d_call: NA

cdr3_aa: CASSSHVWAGANTGELFF
cdr3_nt: TGTGCCAGCAGCTCCCACGTTTGGGCGGGGGCGAACACCGGGGAGCTGTTTTTT
v_call: TRBV7-3
j_call: TRBJ2-2
cdr3_length: 18
clone_size: NA
d_call: TRBD2

cdr3_aa: CASSGRETQYF
cdr3_nt: TGTGCCAGCAGCGGGAGGGAGACCCAGTACTTC
v_call: TRBV7-2
j_call: TRBJ2-5
cdr3_length: 11
clone_size: many
d_call: NA

cdr3_aa: CSAREARGANYGYTF
cdr3_nt: TGCAGTGCTAGAGAGGCCCGAGGAGCTAACTATGGCTACACCTTC
v_call: TRBV20-1
j_call: TRBJ1-2
cdr3_length: 15
clone_size: few
d_call: NA

cdr3_aa: CSARVGGYSYNEQYF
cdr3_nt: TGCAGTGCTAGGGTCGGGGGCTACTCCTACAATGAGCAGTACTTC
v_call: TRBV20-1
j_call: TRBJ2-7
cdr3_length: 15
clone_size: NA
d_call: NA

cdr3_aa: CASSYIRTQETQYF
cdr3_nt: TGTGCCAGCAGTTACATCCGGACCCAAGAGACCCAGTACTTC
v_call: TRBV6-2/TRBV6-3
j_call: TRBJ2-5
cdr3_length: 14
clone_size: many
d_call: NA

cdr3_aa: CSARDAGDPDTQYF
cdr3_nt: TGCAGTGCCAGAGATGCCGGGGACCCAGATACGCAGTATTTT
v_call: TRBV20-1
j_call: TRBJ2-3
cdr3_length: 14
clone_size: once
d_call: NA

cdr3_aa: CASSLGRGIRTYGYTF
cdr3_nt: TGTGCCAGCAGCTTGGGAAGGGGAATAAGGACCTATGGCTACACCTTC
v_call: TRBV5-5
j_call: TRBJ1-2
cdr3_length: 16
clone_size: few
d_call: NA

cdr3_aa: CSASLEGGGYGYTF
cdr3_nt: TGCAGTGCTAGCCTTGAGGGGGGCGGATATGGCTACACCTTC
v_call: TRBV20-1
j_call: TRBJ1-2
cdr3_length: 14
clone_size: NA
d_call: NA

cdr3_aa: CASSLSVGQFVQETQYF
cdr3_nt: TGTGCCAGCAGTTTATCGGTGGGACAGTTCGTACAAGAGACCCAGTACTTC
v_call: TRBV27
j_call: TRBJ2-5
cdr3_length: 17
clone_size: NA
d_call: TRBD1

cdr3_aa: CASTREAPTPQAGANVLTF
cdr3_nt: TGTGCCAGCACGCGAGAGGCCCCCACTCCCCAAGCTGGGGCCAACGTCCTGACTTTC
v_call: TRBV27
j_call: TRBJ2-6
cdr3_length: 19
clone_size: NA
d_call: NA

cdr3_aa: CASSQGGSDEQYF
cdr3_nt: TGTGCCAGCAGCCAAGGAGGGTCGGACGAGCAGTACTTC
v_call: TRBV14
j_call: TRBJ2-7
cdr3_length: 13
clone_size: NA
d_call: NA

cdr3_aa: CASILATGEAFF
cdr3_nt: TGCGCCAGCATCTTAGCCACGGGTGAAGCTTTCTTT
v_call: TRBV5-1
j_call: TRBJ1-1
cdr3_length: 12
clone_size: NA
d_call: NA

cdr3_aa: CASSRISGGSTDTQYF
cdr3_nt: TGTGCCAGCAGCCGAATTAGCGGGGGGAGCACAGATACGCAGTATTTT
v_call: TRBV9
j_call: TRBJ2-3
cdr3_length: 16
clone_size: NA
d_call: TRBD2

cdr3_aa: CASSPLDKGMNYEQYF
cdr3_nt: TGTGCCAGCAGCCCTCTAGACAAGGGAATGAACTACGAGCAGTACTTC
v_call: TRBV4-2
j_call: TRBJ2-7
cdr3_length: 16
clone_size: many
d_call: NA

cdr3_aa: CAWSGEELSTDTQYF
cdr3_nt: TGTGCCTGGAGTGGGGAAGAGCTCAGCACAGATACGCAGTATTTT
v_call: TRBV30
j_call: TRBJ2-3
cdr3_length: 15
clone_size: once
d_call: NA

cdr3_aa: CASSHEGRGPPTDTQYF
cdr3_nt: TGTGCCAGCAGCCACGAAGGGAGGGGGCCCCCCACAGATACGCAGTATTTT
v_call: TRBV7-2
j_call: TRBJ2-3
cdr3_length: 17
clone_size: NA
d_call: NA

cdr3_aa: CASSLRRTNSPLHF
cdr3_nt: TGTGCCAGCAGCCTCAGGAGAACTAATTCACCCCTCCACTTT
v_call: TRBV12-3/TRBV12-4
j_call: TRBJ1-6
cdr3_length: 14
clone_size: NA
d_call: NA

cdr3_aa: CSARPYILAGELFF
cdr3_nt: TGCAGTGCTAGGCCGTATATACTAGCCGGGGAGCTGTTTTTT
v_call: TRBV20-1
j_call: TRBJ2-2
cdr3_length: 14
clone_size: NA
d_call: NA

cdr3_aa: CASSYQGARGYTF
cdr3_nt: TGTGCCAGCAGCTATCAGGGGGCGCGTGGCTACACCTTC
v_call: TRBV7-9
j_call: TRBJ1-2
cdr3_length: 13
clone_size: many
d_call: TRBD1

cdr3_aa: CAGSQAWGAALGDTQYF
cdr3_nt: TGCGCCGGCAGCCAAGCATGGGGGGCCGCTTTAGGAGATACGCAGTATTTT
v_call: TRBV4-3
j_call: TRBJ2-3
cdr3_length: 17
clone_size: few
d_call: NA

cdr3_aa: CSVDRAPWGYTF
cdr3_nt: TGCAGCGTTGACAGGGCCCCTTGGGGCTACACCTTC
v_call: TRBV29-1
j_call: TRBJ1-2
cdr3_length: 12
clone_size: NA
d_call: NA

cdr3_aa: CASSVGQGVTPQHF
cdr3_nt: TGTGCCAGCAGTGTGGGCCAGGGGGTAACGCCCCAGCATTTT
v_call: TRBV2
j_call: TRBJ1-5
cdr3_length: 14
clone_size: NA
d_call: TRBD1

cdr3_aa: CASSYGSGSPLHF
cdr3_nt: TGTGCCAGCAGTTACGGCTCAGGCTCACCCCTCCACTTT
v_call: TRBV6-5
j_call: TRBJ1-6
cdr3_length: 13
clone_size: NA
d_call: NA

cdr3_aa: CASSSPLEGTSVPETQYF
cdr3_nt: TGTGCCAGCAGCTCACCCCTCGAAGGGACTAGCGTCCCCGAGACCCAGTACTTC
v_call: TRBV7-8
j_call: TRBJ2-5
cdr3_length: 18
clone_size: few
d_call: TRBD2

cdr3_aa: CAIRGRETEAFF
cdr3_nt: TGTGCCATCAGGGGGAGGGAAACTGAAGCTTTCTTT
v_call: TRBV10-3
j_call: TRBJ1-1
cdr3_length: 12
clone_size: NA
d_call: NA

cdr3_aa: CASSLQQGAYGEKLFF
cdr3_nt: TGTGCCAGCAGCTTACAACAGGGGGCGTATGGTGAAAAACTGTTTTTT
v_call: TRBV7-8
j_call: TRBJ1-4
cdr3_length: 16
clone_size: NA
d_call: TRBD1

cdr3_aa: CASSPLGTVGETQYF
cdr3_nt: TGTGCCAGCAGCCCTCTAGGGACAGTCGGTGAGACCCAGTACTTC
v_call: TRBV4-2
j_call: TRBJ2-5
cdr3_length: 15
clone_size: NA
d_call: TRBD1

cdr3_aa: CASSPAPDRHYGCTF
cdr3_nt: TGCGCCAGCAGCCCCGCTCCAGACCGACACTATGGCTGCACCTTC
v_call: TRBV4-3
j_call: TRBJ1-2
cdr3_length: 15
clone_size: NA
d_call: NA

cdr3_aa: CASSDLDRGSYAEAFF
cdr3_nt: TGTGCCAGCAGCGACCTGGACAGGGGATCATACGCTGAAGCTTTCTTT
v_call: TRBV5-6
j_call: TRBJ1-1
cdr3_length: 16
clone_size: NA
d_call: TRBD1

cdr3_aa: CSARVPRLAGASETRYF
cdr3_nt: TGCAGTGCTAGAGTCCCCAGACTAGCGGGGGCATCAGAGACCCGGTACTTC
v_call: TRBV20-1
j_call: TRBJ2-5
cdr3_length: 17
clone_size: NA
d_call: TRBD2

cdr3_aa: CATSGPGQGSSDTQYF
cdr3_nt: TGTGCCACCAGTGGGCCGGGACAGGGCTCCTCAGATACGCAGTATTTT
v_call: TRBV24-1
j_call: TRBJ2-3
cdr3_length: 16
clone_size: NA
d_call: TRBD1

cdr3_aa: CATSQLSISNEKLFF
cdr3_nt: TGTGCCACCTCCCAACTCTCAATCTCTAATGAAAAACTGTTTTTT
v_call: TRBV15
j_call: TRBJ1-4
cdr3_length: 15
clone_size: few
d_call: NA

cdr3_aa: CASTRTSGEMNTGELFF
cdr3_nt: TGTGCCAGCACCAGGACTAGCGGGGAAATGAACACCGGGGAGCTGTTTTTT
v_call: TRBV27
j_call: TRBJ2-2
cdr3_length: 17
clone_size: NA
d_call: TRBD2

cdr3_aa: CATVEGSNTGELFF
cdr3_nt: TGTGCCACGGTGGAGGGATCGAACACCGGGGAGCTGTTTTTT
v_call: TRBV7-2
j_call: TRBJ2-2
cdr3_length: 14
clone_size: NA
d_call: NA

cdr3_aa: CASSQLQGGQPQHF
cdr3_nt: TGTGCCAGCAGCCAGCTACAGGGTGGCCAGCCCCAGCATTTT
v_call: TRBV3-1
j_call: TRBJ1-5
cdr3_length: 14
clone_size: few
d_call: NA

cdr3_aa: CSVQLDRAEQYF
cdr3_nt: TGCAGCGTTCAATTGGACAGGGCCGAGCAGTACTTC
v_call: TRBV29-1
j_call: TRBJ2-7
cdr3_length: 12
clone_size: NA
d_call: TRBD1

cdr3_aa: CASSLEQGGETQYF
cdr3_nt: TGTGCCAGCAGCTTAGAACAGGGGGGAGAGACCCAGTACTTC
v_call: TRBV7-2
j_call: TRBJ2-5
cdr3_length: 14
clone_size: many
d_call: TRBD1

cdr3_aa: CSARQVNTYEQYF
cdr3_nt: TGCAGCGCCCGCCAGGTGAATACCTACGAGCAGTACTTC
v_call: TRBV29-1
j_call: TRBJ2-7
cdr3_length: 13
clone_size: many
d_call: NA

cdr3_aa: CASCALAGSYEQYF
cdr3_nt: TGTGCCAGTTGCGCACTAGCGGGTTCCTACGAGCAGTACTTC
v_call: TRBV7-2
j_call: TRBJ2-7
cdr3_length: 14
clone_size: NA
d_call: TRBD2

cdr3_aa: CASSEGRRGEKLFF
cdr3_nt: TGTGCCAGCAGTGAGGGGCGGAGGGGTGAAAAACTGTTTTTT
v_call: TRBV2
j_call: TRBJ1-4
cdr3_length: 14
clone_size: NA
d_call: NA

cdr3_aa: CSARKRQGGRRTGELFF
cdr3_nt: TGCAGTGCTAGAAAGCGGCAGGGTGGTCGACGGACCGGGGAGCTGTTTTTT
v_call: TRBV20-1
j_call: TRBJ2-2
cdr3_length: 17
clone_size: few
d_call: NA

cdr3_aa: CASSDGTIFSPLHF
cdr3_nt: TGTGCCAGCTCGGATGGCACCATTTTTTCACCCCTCCACTTT
v_call: TRBV18
j_call: TRBJ1-6
cdr3_length: 14
clone_size: few
d_call: NA

cdr3_aa: CAISEPGTGYGYTF
cdr3_nt: TGTGCCATCAGTGAGCCGGGCACGGGATATGGCTACACCTTC
v_call: TRBV10-3
j_call: TRBJ1-2
cdr3_length: 14
clone_size: NA
d_call: NA

cdr3_aa: CSATGPLKGAFF
cdr3_nt: TGCAGTGCTACCGGGCCTCTAAAAGGAGCTTTCTTT
v_call: TRBV20-1
j_call: TRBJ1-1
cdr3_length: 12
clone_size: NA
d_call: NA